This T cell receptor (beta chain) was recovered during a study of blood T cell repertoires in COVID-19. As for the study in general: Spain, Italy and the United States supplied samples that represented acute and convalescent COVID-19.

Original processing notes: Amplified reference gene primers provided the basis for estimating nucleated cell counts. Sequencing was performed with immunoSEQ multiplex PCR; in TCRdb, only in-frame clones are kept and a portion is missing. That table gives V, J and clone size, and the DNA gave D and trimming. The sample shows some 150,000 clones, about nine tenths of them seen only once. This clonotype was obtained from a woman aged 55-69 years who had recovered from COVID-19. Sequenced sample: peripheral blood.

The CDR3 region is CASSQRLAGGQFF. The CDR3 coding sequence is TGCGCCAGCAGCCAACGACTAGCGGGGGGGCAGTTCTTC. V usage is TRBV4-3 and J usage is TRBJ2-1; TRBD2 matches at 13 bases. The CDR3 is made up of 13 amino acids. Germline CDR1 and CDR2: LGHNA and YSLEER. J gave up 12 bases and V 2 bases, and 1 base lay outside the gene matches.